This TCR beta chain came from a study of response to subunit inactivated influenza vaccine. There are 15 residues in the CDR3. Germline CDR1 is LGHNA and CDR2 is YNFKEQ. The germline V and J ends were trimmed by 1 base and 4 bases, with 14 bases remaining between them. The sample holds a few counts of this clonotype. TCRdb recomputed calls from the RT-PCR reads with MiXCR, one row per CDR3 protein. This table has about 520,000 distinct CDR3 sequences, roughly 23% appearing once. Sequences were derived from CD4+ T cells sorted from PBMCs, sampled around 5 days after vaccination. This TCR was sampled from a man aged 50-60 years who received an inactivated influenza vaccine. The gene calls are TRBV4-2 and TRBJ2-7, with D possibly TRBD1 on 7 matching bases. CDR3 loop: CASSQGARGAYEQYF. The CDR3 nucleotides are TGTGCCAGCAGCCAAGGGGCCAGGGGGGCTTACGAGCAGTACTTC.